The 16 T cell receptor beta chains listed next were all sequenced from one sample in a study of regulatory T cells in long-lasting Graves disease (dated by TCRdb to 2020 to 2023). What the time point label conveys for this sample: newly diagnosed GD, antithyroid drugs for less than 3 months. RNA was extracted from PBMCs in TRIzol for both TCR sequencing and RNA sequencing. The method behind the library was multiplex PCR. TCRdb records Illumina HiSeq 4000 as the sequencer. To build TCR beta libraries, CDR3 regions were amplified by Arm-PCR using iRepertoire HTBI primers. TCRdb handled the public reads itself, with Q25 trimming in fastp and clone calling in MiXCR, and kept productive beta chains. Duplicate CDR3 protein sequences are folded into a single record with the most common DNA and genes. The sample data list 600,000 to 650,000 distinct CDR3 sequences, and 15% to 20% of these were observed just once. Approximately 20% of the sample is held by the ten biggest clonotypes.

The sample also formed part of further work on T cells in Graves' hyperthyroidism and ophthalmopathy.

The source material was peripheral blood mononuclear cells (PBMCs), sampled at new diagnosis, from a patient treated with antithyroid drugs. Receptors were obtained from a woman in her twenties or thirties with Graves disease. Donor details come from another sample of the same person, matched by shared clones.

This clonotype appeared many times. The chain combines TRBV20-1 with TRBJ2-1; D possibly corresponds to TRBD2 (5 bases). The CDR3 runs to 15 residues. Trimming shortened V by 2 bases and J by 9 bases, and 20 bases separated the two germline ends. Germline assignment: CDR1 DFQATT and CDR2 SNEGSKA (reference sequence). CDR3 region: CSARPRVGGPAEQFF. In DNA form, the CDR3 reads TGCAGTGCTAGACCCCGGGTCGGAGGACCGGCTGAGCAGTTCTTC.

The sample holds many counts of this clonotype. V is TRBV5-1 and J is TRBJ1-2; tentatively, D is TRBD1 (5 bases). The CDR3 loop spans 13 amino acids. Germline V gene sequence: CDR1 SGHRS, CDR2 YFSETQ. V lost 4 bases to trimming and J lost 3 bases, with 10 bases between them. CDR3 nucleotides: TGCGCCAGCAGCACGACAGCATACTATGGCTACACCTTC. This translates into CASSTTAYYGYTF.

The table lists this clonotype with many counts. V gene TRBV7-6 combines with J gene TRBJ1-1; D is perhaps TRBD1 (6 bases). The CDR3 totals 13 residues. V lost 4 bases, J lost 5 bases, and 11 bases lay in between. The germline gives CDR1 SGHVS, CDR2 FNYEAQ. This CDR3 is CASSWTQGTEAFF. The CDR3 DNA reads TGTGCCAGCAGCTGGACCCAGGGGACTGAAGCTTTCTTT.

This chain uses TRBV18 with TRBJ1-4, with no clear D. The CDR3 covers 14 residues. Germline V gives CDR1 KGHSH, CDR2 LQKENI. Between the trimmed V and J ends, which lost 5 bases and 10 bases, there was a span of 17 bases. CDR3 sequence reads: CASSTPGSGVKLFF. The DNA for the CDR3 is TGTGCCAGCTCAACCCCCGGGTCCGGTGTAAAACTGTTTTTT.

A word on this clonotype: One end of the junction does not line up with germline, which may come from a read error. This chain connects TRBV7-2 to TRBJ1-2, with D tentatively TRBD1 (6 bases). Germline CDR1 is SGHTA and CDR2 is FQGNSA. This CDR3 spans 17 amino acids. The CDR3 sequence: CACSLVSSGTRTYGYTF. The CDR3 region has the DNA TGTGCCTGCAGCTTAGTTAGCTCCGGGACACGGACTTATGGCTACACCTTC.

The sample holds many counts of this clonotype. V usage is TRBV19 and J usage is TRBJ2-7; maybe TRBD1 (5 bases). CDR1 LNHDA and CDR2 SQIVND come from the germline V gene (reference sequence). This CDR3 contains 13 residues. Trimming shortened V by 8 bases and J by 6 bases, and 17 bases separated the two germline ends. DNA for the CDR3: TGTGCCAGTCGGTCTGGGCAGGGCGGCGAGCAGTACTTC. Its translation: CASRSGQGGEQYF.

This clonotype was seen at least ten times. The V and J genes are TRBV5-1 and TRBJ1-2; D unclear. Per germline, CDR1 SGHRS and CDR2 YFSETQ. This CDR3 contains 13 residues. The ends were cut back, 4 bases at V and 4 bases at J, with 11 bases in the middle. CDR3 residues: CASSPADLYGYTF. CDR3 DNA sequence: TGCGCCAGCAGCCCCGCGGACCTCTATGGCTACACCTTC.

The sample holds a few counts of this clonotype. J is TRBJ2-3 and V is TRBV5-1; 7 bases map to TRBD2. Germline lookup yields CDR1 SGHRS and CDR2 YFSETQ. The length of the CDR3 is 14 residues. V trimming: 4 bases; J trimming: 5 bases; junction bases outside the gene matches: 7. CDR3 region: CASSPTTSRDTQYF. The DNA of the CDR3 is TGCGCCAGCAGCCCGACGACTAGCCGAGATACGCAGTATTTT. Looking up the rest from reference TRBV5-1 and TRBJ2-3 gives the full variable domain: KAGVTQTPRYLIKTRGQQVTLSCSPISGHRSVSWYQQTPGQGLQFLFEYFSETQRNKGNFPGRFSGRQFSNSRSEMNVSTLELGDSALYLCASSPTTSRDTQYFGPGTRLTVL.

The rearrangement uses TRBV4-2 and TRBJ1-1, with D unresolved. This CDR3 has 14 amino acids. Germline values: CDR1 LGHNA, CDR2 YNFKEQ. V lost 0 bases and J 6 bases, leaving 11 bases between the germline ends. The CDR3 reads CASSQDFGRAEAFF. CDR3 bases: TGTGCCAGCAGCCAAGATTTTGGTCGTGCTGAAGCTTTCTTT.

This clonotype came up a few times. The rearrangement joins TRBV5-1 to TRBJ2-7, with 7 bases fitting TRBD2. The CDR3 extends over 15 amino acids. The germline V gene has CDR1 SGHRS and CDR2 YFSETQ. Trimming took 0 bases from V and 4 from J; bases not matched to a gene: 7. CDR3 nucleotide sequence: TGCGCCAGCAGCTTGGGTAGCGGGTTCGGGTACGAGCAGTACTTC. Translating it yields CASSLGSGFGYEQYF.

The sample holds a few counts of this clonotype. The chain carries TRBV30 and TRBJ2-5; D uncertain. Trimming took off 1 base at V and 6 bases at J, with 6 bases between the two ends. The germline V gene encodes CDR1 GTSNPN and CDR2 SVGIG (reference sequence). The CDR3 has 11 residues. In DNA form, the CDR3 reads TGTGCCTGGAGTGGAACCCAGACCCAGTACTTC. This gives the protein CAWSGTQTQYF.

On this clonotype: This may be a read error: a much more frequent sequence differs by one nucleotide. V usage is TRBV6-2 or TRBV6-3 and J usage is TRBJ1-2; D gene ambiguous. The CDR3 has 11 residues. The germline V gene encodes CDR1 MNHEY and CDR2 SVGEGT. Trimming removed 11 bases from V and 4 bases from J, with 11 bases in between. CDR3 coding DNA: TGTGCCGCGCGAGGCAGCTATGGCTACACCTTC. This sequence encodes CAARGSYGYTF.

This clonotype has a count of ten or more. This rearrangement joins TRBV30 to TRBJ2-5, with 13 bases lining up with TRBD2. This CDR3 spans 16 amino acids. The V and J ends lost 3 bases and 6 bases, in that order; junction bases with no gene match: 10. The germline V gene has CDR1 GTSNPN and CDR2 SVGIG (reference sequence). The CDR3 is CAWRTRLAGGIKTQYF. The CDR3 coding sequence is TGTGCCTGGAGAACCAGACTAGCGGGAGGTATTAAGACCCAGTACTTC.

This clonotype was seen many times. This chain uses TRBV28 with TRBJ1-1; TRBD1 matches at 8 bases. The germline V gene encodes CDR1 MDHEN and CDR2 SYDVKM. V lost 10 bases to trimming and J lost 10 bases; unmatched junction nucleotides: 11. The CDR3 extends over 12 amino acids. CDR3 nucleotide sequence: TGTGCCACTCGGGTGGGACAGGTCGGAGCTTTCTTT. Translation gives CATRVGQVGAFF.

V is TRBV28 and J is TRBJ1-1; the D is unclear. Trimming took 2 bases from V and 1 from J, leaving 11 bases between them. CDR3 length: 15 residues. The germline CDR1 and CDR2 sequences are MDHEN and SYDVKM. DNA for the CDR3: TGTGCCAGCAGTTTACCCTATCGGGGGAACACTGAAGCTTTCTTT. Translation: CASSLPYRGNTEAFF.

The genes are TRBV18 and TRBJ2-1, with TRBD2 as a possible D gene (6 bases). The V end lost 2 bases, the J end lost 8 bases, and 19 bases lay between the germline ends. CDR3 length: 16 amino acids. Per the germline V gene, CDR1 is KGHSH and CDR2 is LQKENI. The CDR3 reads CASSPSRGFSEDEQFF. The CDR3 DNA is TGTGCCAGCTCACCATCACGGGGGTTTAGTGAGGATGAGCAGTTCTTC.